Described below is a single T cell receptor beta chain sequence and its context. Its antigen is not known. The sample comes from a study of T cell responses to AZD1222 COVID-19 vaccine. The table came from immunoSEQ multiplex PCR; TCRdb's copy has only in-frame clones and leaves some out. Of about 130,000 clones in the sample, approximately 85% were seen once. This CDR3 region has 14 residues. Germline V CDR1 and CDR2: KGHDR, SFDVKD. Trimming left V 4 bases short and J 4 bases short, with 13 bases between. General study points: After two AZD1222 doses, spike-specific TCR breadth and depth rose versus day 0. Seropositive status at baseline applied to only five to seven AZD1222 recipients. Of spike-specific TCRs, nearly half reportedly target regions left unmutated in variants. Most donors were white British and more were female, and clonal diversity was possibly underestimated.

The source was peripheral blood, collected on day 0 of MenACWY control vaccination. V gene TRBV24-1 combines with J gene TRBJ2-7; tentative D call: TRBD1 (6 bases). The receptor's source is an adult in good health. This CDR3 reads CATSDPGTSYEQYF. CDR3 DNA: TGTGCCACCAGTGACCCTGGGACATCATACGAGCAGTACTTC.